This TCR beta chain was recovered during a study of control samples from healthy donors and cancer patients. This CDR3 is built from 14 residues. The V and J ends lost 2 bases and 7 bases respectively, with 13 bases between them. Germline CDR1 and CDR2: SGHDT and YYEEEE. Libraries were prepared by immunoSEQ multiplex PCR; TCRdb keeps only in-frame clonotypes and omits some of them. The table has roughly 89,000 clones, 91% seen once. The sequenced material came from blood. This rearrangement joins TRBV5-6 to TRBJ2-1; no reliable D call. The receptor was isolated from a man over 45 in good health. The chain's CDR3 is CASSLTGQLNEQFF. In DNA form, the CDR3 reads TGTGCCAGCAGCTTAACCGGGCAGCTGAATGAGCAGTTCTTC.